The 5 T cell receptor beta chains reported below all come from one sample, sequenced in a study of Tregs in tolerant kidney transplant recipients (dated by TCRdb to the late 2010s). The library relied on the immunoSEQ multiplex PCR assay. Here the immuneACCESS table is served through TCRdb, limited to in-frame sequences with V and J called. Missing clones are a known gap in these copies; in checked studies unresolved V genes cover under half, and the rest lacks a known reason. Here the sample has some 250,000 clones; 80% to 85% occur a single time. The ten top clones hold 0.64% of the sample. The sequencing sample was made of CD4+ T cells from blood. These receptors were collected from a human donor in good health.

The chain is built from TRBV5-4 and TRBJ2-7; TRBD2 agrees at 10 bases. Germline V gene sequence: CDR1 SGHNT, CDR2 YYREEE (reference sequence). Germline trimming cut 0 bases from V and 4 bases from J; bases unmatched to any gene: 7. This CDR3 contains 16 residues. CDR3 nucleotide sequence: TGTGCCAGCAGCTTGGGGGCTAGCGGGGGTTTTTACGAGCAGTACTTC. This translates into CASSLGASGGFYEQYF.

The chain employs TRBV7-2 and TRBJ2-4; 11 bases align to TRBD2. The germline gives CDR1 SGHTA, CDR2 FQGNSA. V shed 5 bases, J shed 0 bases, and the junction held 3 bases outside the gene matches. The CDR3 is made up of 16 amino acids. CDR3 region: CASSLTSGRAKNIQYF. CDR3 coding DNA: TGTGCCAGCAGCCTTACTAGCGGGAGAGCCAAAAACATTCAGTACTTC.

The rearrangement joins TRBV5-4 to TRBJ1-2; D is possibly TRBD1 (6 bases). V lost 4 bases and J 2 bases, leaving 18 bases between the germline ends. The CDR3 has 16 residues. Germline CDR1 is SGHNT and CDR2 is YYREEE (reference sequence). This CDR3 reads CASSAGIRQGNYGYTF. The CDR3 nucleotides read TGTGCCAGCAGCGCGGGGATCCGTCAGGGGAACTATGGCTACACCTTC.

The chain combines TRBV19 with TRBJ2-1, with 10 bases aligning to TRBD2. Germline lookup yields CDR1 LNHDA and CDR2 SQIVND (reference sequence). The CDR3 loop spans 16 amino acids. V gave up 7 bases and J gave up 9 bases; unmatched junction bases: 15. CDR3 sequence reads: CASTPSLAGGGGEQFF. In DNA, the CDR3 is TGTGCCAGTACCCCGTCCTTAGCGGGAGGAGGAGGTGAGCAGTTCTTC.

The rearrangement joins TRBV9 to TRBJ2-5; D is perhaps TRBD2 (5 bases). Germline CDR1 is SGDLS and CDR2 is YYNGEE. This CDR3 region has 14 residues. V dropped 0 bases and J dropped 4 bases, with 10 bases sitting between them. CDR3: CASSVVAAGETQYF. The CDR3 DNA is TGTGCCAGCAGCGTAGTTGCTGCGGGAGAGACCCAGTACTTC.